Shown below are 8 T cell receptor beta chains from a single sample sequenced in a study of tumor-infiltrating lymphocytes in primary liver carcinoma. The input was around 0.5 ug total RNA; TCR beta cDNA was made from it with a constant-region primer. Three-round nested multiplex PCR performed with slightly modified ARM-PCR produced the TCR beta libraries. The first two PCR rounds used TRBV1-TRBV30 forward primers with a C-beta reverse primer, 9 to 10 cycles each. TCRdb re-derived calls from the multiplex PCR reads in MiXCR, one entry per CDR3 protein. The sample shows 50,000 or so distinct CDR3 sequences, 65% to 85% of them seen only once. The study co-extracted DNA and RNA from around 18-30 mg of unsorted bulk tissue. Sequencing was done on a sample of liver tumor tissue from sampling region 5. Sample subset: tumor region T5, tumor centre. These TCRs come from a middle-aged man with primary liver carcinoma and hepatitis B virus infection.

This chain joins TRBV6-1 and TRBJ2-6, with a possible D match to TRBD1 (6 bases). CDR3 size: 19 residues. V was shortened by 6 bases and J by 19 bases, with 40 bases between the two germline ends. Germline CDR1 MNHNS, CDR2 SASEGT. CDR3 bases: TGTGCCAGCAGGGCCTTTCAGGGCAGGGGCCGCTCTGTGGCCAACGTTCTAACTTTC. Amino acids: CASRAFQGRGRSVANVLTF.

This chain links TRBV5-1 with TRBJ2-1; 9 positions match TRBD2. V gave up 7 bases and J gave up 6 bases; unmatched junction bases: 11. The V gene's germline CDR1 is SGHRS and CDR2 YFSETQ. CDR3 length: 15 amino acids. The CDR3 loop reads CASGSLAGGPNEQFF. Written as DNA, the CDR3 is TGCGCCAGCGGCTCCCTTGCGGGAGGGCCCAATGAGCAGTTCTTC.

This rearrangement joins TRBV19 to TRBJ2-7; TRBD2 matches 7 bases. The CDR3 is 11 residues long. With 7 bases clipped from V and 7 bases from J, the junction kept 4 bases outside the gene matches. The germline CDR1 and CDR2 sequences are LNHDA and SQIVND (reference sequence). CDR3 residues: CASKGGSEQYF. The CDR3 bases are TGTGCCAGTAAGGGAGGGAGTGAGCAGTACTTC.

This clonotype was found once. An end of the junction differs from the germline gene, which may be a read error. The chain couples TRBV11-1 to TRBJ2-1; D is ambiguous. Germline CDR1 SGHAT, CDR2 FQDESV (reference sequence). This CDR3 has 16 residues. This CDR3 reads CASSPRVADSYNKQFF. The CDR3 bases are TGTGCCAGTAGCCCCCGGGTGGCCGACTCCTACAATAAGCAGTTCTTC.

This clonotype was seen many times. The V call is TRBV9, the J call TRBJ2-1; D gene uncertain. The germline V gene has CDR1 SGDLS and CDR2 YYNGEE. Deletions cut 0 bases from V and 4 bases from J, with 2 bases between. This CDR3 comprises 12 residues. The CDR3 here is CASSVGYNEQFF. CDR3 DNA sequence: TGTGCCAGCAGCGTAGGTTACAATGAGCAGTTCTTC.

Comment on this clonotype: An end of the junction differs from the germline gene, which may be a read error. This rearrangement joins TRBV29-1 to TRBJ1-1, with 8 bases lining up with TRBD1. Germline CDR1 is SQVTM and CDR2 is ANQGSEA. The CDR3 has 13 amino acids. The CDR3 here is CIVRGRGDTEAFF. As DNA, the CDR3 is TGCATCGTCAGGGGGCGCGGGGACACAGAAGCTTTCTTT.

As for this clonotype: An end of the junction differs from the germline gene, which may be a read error. The chain uses TRBV11-2 and TRBJ2-7, with D uncertain. Germline values: CDR1 SGHAT, CDR2 FQNNGV. This CDR3 has 12 residues. Here the CDR3 reads CASSLVDRNMYF. For the CDR3, the DNA is TGTGCTAGCAGCTTAGTCGATAGGAACATGTACTTC.

Points on this clonotype: At one boundary the junction diverges from the germline segment, which might be a read error. The V call is TRBV29-1, the J call TRBJ1-5; 7 bases agree with TRBD1. Germline V gives CDR1 SQVTM, CDR2 ANQGSEA. The CDR3 spans 13 residues. CDR3 loop: CSVGGTANQPHHF. CDR3 in DNA: TGCAGCGTTGGGGGGACAGCTAATCAGCCCCATCATTTT.